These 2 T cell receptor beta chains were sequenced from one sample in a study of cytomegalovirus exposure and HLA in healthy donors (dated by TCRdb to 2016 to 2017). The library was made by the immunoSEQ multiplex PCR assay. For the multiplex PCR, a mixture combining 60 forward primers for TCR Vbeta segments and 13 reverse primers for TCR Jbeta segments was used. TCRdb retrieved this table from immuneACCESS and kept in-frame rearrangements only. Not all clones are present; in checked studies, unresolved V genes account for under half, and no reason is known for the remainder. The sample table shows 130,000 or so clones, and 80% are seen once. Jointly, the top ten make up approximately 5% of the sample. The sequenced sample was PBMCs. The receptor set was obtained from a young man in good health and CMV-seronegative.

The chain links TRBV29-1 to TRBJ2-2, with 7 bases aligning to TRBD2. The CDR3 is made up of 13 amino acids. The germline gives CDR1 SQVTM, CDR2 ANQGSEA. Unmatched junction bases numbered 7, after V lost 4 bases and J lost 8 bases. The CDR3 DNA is TGCAGCGTTGTGGCATCGGGGGGTGGGGAGCTGTTTTTT. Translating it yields CSVVASGGGELFF.

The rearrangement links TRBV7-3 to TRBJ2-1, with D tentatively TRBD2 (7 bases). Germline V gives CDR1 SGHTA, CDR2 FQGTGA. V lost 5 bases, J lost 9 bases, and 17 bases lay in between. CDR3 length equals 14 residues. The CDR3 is CASSPTGGLGEQFF. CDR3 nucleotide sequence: TGTGCCAGCAGCCCCACCGGGGGGCTTGGTGAGCAGTTCTTC.